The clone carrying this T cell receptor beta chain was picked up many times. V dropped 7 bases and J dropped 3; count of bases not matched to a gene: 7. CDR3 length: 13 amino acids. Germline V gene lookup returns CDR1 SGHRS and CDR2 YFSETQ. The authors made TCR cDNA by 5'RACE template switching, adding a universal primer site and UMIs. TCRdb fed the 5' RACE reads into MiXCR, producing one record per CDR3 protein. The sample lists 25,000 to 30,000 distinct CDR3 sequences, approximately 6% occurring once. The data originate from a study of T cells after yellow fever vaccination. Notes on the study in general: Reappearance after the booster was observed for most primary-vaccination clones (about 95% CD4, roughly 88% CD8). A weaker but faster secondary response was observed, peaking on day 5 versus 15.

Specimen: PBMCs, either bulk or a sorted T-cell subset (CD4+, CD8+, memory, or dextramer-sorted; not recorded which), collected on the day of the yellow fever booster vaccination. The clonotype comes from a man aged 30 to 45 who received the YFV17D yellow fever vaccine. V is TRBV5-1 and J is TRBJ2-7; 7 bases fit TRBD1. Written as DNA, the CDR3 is TGCGCCAGCCAACAGGGGAATGGCTACGAGCAGTACTTC. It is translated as CASQQGNGYEQYF.